Listed here are 9 T cell receptor beta chains from one sample, sequenced in a study of shared clonotypes between healthy human individuals. Naive CD8 cells were CD45RO-negative, positively selected for CCR7, excluding terminally differentiated effector memory CD45RA+ cells. Assay: immunoSEQ multiplex PCR; the TCRdb copy retains only in-frame clones and omits some. The data contain hundreds of thousands of clones, almost 95% of them singletons. Sequencing was done on a sample of naive CD8+ T cells sorted from blood. The receptors derive from a man in his thirties or forties in good health.

V usage is TRBV27 and J usage is TRBJ2-1, with 9 bases identical to TRBD2. This CDR3 has 15 residues. Germline V gives CDR1 MNHEY, CDR2 SMNVEV (reference sequence). The J segment lost 8 bases and the V segment lost 4 bases, leaving 9 bases of the junction unmatched. CDR3 sequence: CASSSSSGVLYEQFF. In DNA form, the CDR3 reads TGTGCCAGCAGTTCCTCTAGCGGGGTGTTGTATGAGCAGTTCTTC.

The rearrangement uses TRBV28 and TRBJ2-2, with D possibly matching TRBD1 (6 bases). Per germline, CDR1 MDHEN and CDR2 SYDVKM. CDR3 length: 14 amino acids. V gave up 5 bases and J gave up 7 bases, with 14 bases separating them. The CDR3 nucleotides read TGTGCCAGCAGTCAACGTTTGGACAGCGGGGAGCTGTTTTTT. Its protein product is CASSQRLDSGELFF.

This rearrangement joins TRBV27 to TRBJ2-1, with a tentative D call TRBD2 (5 bases). This CDR3 has 12 residues. Germline values: CDR1 MNHEY, CDR2 SMNVEV (reference sequence). The ends were cut back, 6 bases at V and 4 bases at J, with 7 bases in the middle. The CDR3 DNA is TGTGCCAGCAGGACTACATACAATGAGCAGTTCTTC. Its protein is CASRTTYNEQFF.

The V gene is TRBV18, the J gene TRBJ2-3; 7 bases are a match to TRBD2. With 2 bases clipped from V and 4 bases from J, the junction kept 9 bases outside the gene matches. Germline-derived CDR1 and CDR2 are KGHSH and LQKENI. The CDR3 length is 16 residues. CDR3 residues: CASSPEGLTLPDTQYF. The CDR3, as DNA: TGTGCCAGCTCACCAGAGGGACTAACTTTGCCAGATACGCAGTATTTT.

The V call is TRBV30, the J call TRBJ2-1; unclear D gene. With 0 bases removed from V and 4 bases from J, the gap between germline ends came to 4 bases. CDR1 is GTSNPN and CDR2 is SVGIG in the germline V gene (reference sequence). The CDR3 is 12 amino acids. This chain's CDR3 is CAWSVGYNEQFF. DNA for the CDR3: TGTGCCTGGAGTGTGGGGTACAATGAGCAGTTCTTC. The whole variable domain, filled in from reference TRBV30 and TRBJ2-1, reads SQTIHQWPATLVQPVGSPLSLECTVEGTSNPNLYWYRQAAGRGLQLLFYSVGIGQISSEVPQNLSASRPQDRQFILSSKKLLLSDSGFYLCAWSVGYNEQFFGPGTRLTVL.

This chain uses TRBV9 with TRBJ1-2; D uncertain. Trimming shortened V by 2 bases and J by 0 bases, and 11 bases separated the two germline ends. Germline loops: CDR1 SGDLS, CDR2 YYNGEE. The CDR3 length is 15 residues. CDR3 amino acids: CASSVETTANYGYTF. In nucleotides, the CDR3 is TGTGCCAGCAGCGTCGAGACAACAGCTAACTATGGCTACACCTTC.

This CDR3 is CASSSYRTGVIGNTIYF. The CDR3 DNA follows: TGTGCCAGCAGTTCTTATCGGACAGGGGTAATTGGAAACACCATATATTTT. This chain connects TRBV2 to TRBJ1-3, with 9 bases aligning to TRBD1. After removal of 5 bases from V and 3 bases from J, the junction contained 11 bases not matched to a gene. The CDR3 is made up of 17 amino acids. From germline, CDR1 is SNHLY and CDR2 FYNNEI.

This chain joins TRBV5-4 and TRBJ1-5; the D gene is possibly TRBD1 (5 bases). CDR3 length: 14 residues. Germline loops: CDR1 SGHNT, CDR2 YYREEE (reference sequence). Trimming left V 2 bases short and J 1 base short, with 7 bases between. The CDR3: CASSFEGSNQPQHF. CDR3 nucleotides: TGTGCCAGCAGCTTTGAGGGGAGCAATCAGCCCCAGCATTTT.

The chain joins TRBV4-2 to TRBJ2-1; D unclear. The CDR3 sequence is 11 residues long. Germline-derived CDR1 and CDR2 are LGHNA and YNFKEQ. The V and J ends lost 2 bases and 9 bases respectively, with 5 bases between them. CDR3 sequence: CASSQSIEQFF. DNA for the CDR3: TGTGCCAGCAGCCAAAGTATTGAGCAGTTCTTC.